This T cell receptor beta chain appears in the sequencing data of a study of shared clonotypes between healthy human individuals. Study background: CD4 naive and memory got three plates each, CD8 naive two, CD8 memory one.

The CDR3 sequence is 12 residues long. In germline, CDR1 is SQVTM, CDR2 ANQGSEA. The V end was cut by 7 bases, the J end by 2 bases, with 12 bases between. Deep was the level used in running the assay. Each subset's genomic DNA was split evenly across several immunoSEQ plates. The method was immunoSEQ multiplex PCR; TCRdb's version includes in-frame clones alone and lacks a portion of them. The sample shows some 2.3 million clones, roughly 93% of them seen only once. The chain couples TRBV29-1 to TRBJ2-7; tentative D call: TRBD2 (6 bases). The sequencing sample was made of naive CD4+ T cells from PBMCs. Noted subset: CD45RA+ positively selected. This sequence originates from a man younger than 30 in good health. Some clones in this sample may be carry-over from other donors' samples. This CDR3 is CSAGAGTYEQYF. CDR3 in DNA: TGCAGCGCTGGGGCGGGGACCTACGAGCAGTACTTC.